This T cell receptor (beta chain) was captured by sequencing in a study of graft-versus-host responses after intestinal transplantation. Study-wide background: Anti-thymocyte globulin was used for induction in all recipients, who then took tacrolimus and steroids for around 3 years. Findings and caveats of the study: In recipient marrow, GvH clones were found, and some appeared first in ileum or blood.

The repertoire was sequenced with immunoSEQ multiplex PCR; TCRdb's copy has only in-frame clones and lacks some. The repertoire holds approximately 80,000 clones, with around nine tenths as singletons. Losses at the gene ends were 4 bases for V and 12 bases for J; bases not matched to a gene: 3. The CDR3 loop spans 11 amino acids. Germline V gene data show CDR1 as MNHNY and CDR2 as SVGAGI (reference sequence). A remark on this clone: Its antigen is undetermined.

The sequences come from unstimulated CD4+ T cells sorted from spleen or lymph node cells, collected before intestinal transplant. The chain has TRBV6-6 and TRBJ2-1, with 7 bases matching TRBD1. This receptor was obtained from a human donor who received an intestinal transplant. The chain's CDR3 is CASSFRQGQFF. The CDR3 DNA follows: TGTGCCAGCAGTTTTCGACAGGGGCAGTTCTTC.